This TCR beta chain is drawn from a study of cytomegalovirus exposure and HLA in healthy donors. Study observations and caveats: In an earlier analysis, in roughly 600 donors, most V segments appeared productive either ~87% or ~30% of the time. Three chains linked to CMV were shown in vitro to be specific for CMV antigens. The study reported that TCR beta sequences accurately predicted HLA-A and HLA-B alleles in most subjects.

Unrecorded immune exposure was likely among donors, who were nominally healthy when sampled. As for this clone: The antigen remains undetermined.

The primer mix had 60 Vbeta and 13 Jbeta primers. Here immunoSEQ multiplex PCR was the method, and the copy in TCRdb shows in-frame clones only, minus some. The sample lists about 170,000 clones, approximately 84% occurring once. The sequencing sample was made of PBMCs. This receptor was obtained from a woman between 45 and 60 years old in good health and CMV-seropositive.

The DNA of the CDR3 is TGTGCCACCAGCAGAGTGGGGCCCATAAGCCCTGAAGCTTTCTTT. Translating gives CATSRVGPISPEAFF. The chain links TRBV15 to TRBJ1-1; TRBD1 might be the D (5 bases). Germline V gene data show CDR1 as LNHNV and CDR2 as YYDKDF (reference sequence). V lost 1 base and J 6 bases, leaving 15 bases between the germline ends. The CDR3 runs to 15 residues.